The rows below give T cell receptor beta chains drawn from one sample of a study of shared clonotypes between healthy human individuals. Assay used: immunoSEQ multiplex PCR; TCRdb lists only in-frame clones, some missing. The sample has approximately 2.5 million clones, approximately 92% seen once. Input material: naive CD4+ T cells sorted from blood. These receptors originate from a man aged 18-30 years in good health. Both conserved end residues are part of each CDR3. The order of the fields is V gene, D gene, clone size, J gene, CDR3 protein, CDR3 DNA. D genes are given only for firm matches. Some rows mark clone size as missing; the rest say once, few, many or name a class of expanded clone.

TRBV5-1,TRBD1,NA,TRBJ2-5,CASSLATGTLEETQYF,TGCGCCAGCAGCTTGGCGACAGGGACGTTGGAAGAGACCCAGTACTTC
TRBV7-9,NA,once,TRBJ2-3,CASSEGVDTQYF,TGTGCCAGCAGCGAAGGGGTAGATACGCAGTATTTT
TRBV11-2,NA,NA,TRBJ2-2,CASSLAQVTGELFF,TGTGCCAGCAGCTTAGCCCAGGTCACCGGGGAGCTGTTTTTT
TRBV19,TRBD2,NA,TRBJ2-7,CASSKRGTSGKNSYEQYF,TGTGCCAGTAGTAAACGGGGGACTAGCGGGAAGAACTCCTACGAGCAGTACTTC
TRBV18,NA,NA,TRBJ1-4,CASSPGAVNEKLFF,TGTGCCAGCTCACCCGGGGCAGTCAATGAAAAACTGTTTTTT
TRBV5-4,NA,NA,TRBJ1-2,CASSLTQGANYGYTF,TGTGCCAGCAGCTTGACTCAGGGCGCTAACTATGGCTACACCTTC
TRBV7-4,NA,NA,TRBJ2-7,CASSLRPSRPYEQYF,TGTGCCAGCAGCTTAAGGCCCTCGCGTCCCTACGAGCAGTACTTC
TRBV19,NA,NA,TRBJ2-5,CASRSAGAGVGTQYF,TGTGCCAGTAGGTCGGCGGGGGCCGGCGTCGGGACCCAGTACTTC
TRBV7-2,TRBD2,NA,TRBJ2-5,CASSRRTSGYQETQYF,TGTGCCAGCAGCCGTCGAACTAGCGGGTACCAAGAGACCCAGTACTTC
TRBV27,TRBD2,NA,TRBJ2-1,CASSDRPFGTSGSYEQFF,TGTGCCAGCAGTGACCGTCCCTTTGGGACTAGCGGGAGCTATGAGCAGTTCTTC
TRBV10-3,NA,NA,TRBJ1-1,CAISSDRLMNTEAFF,TGTGCCATCAGTAGCGACAGGCTGATGAACACTGAAGCTTTCTTT
TRBV7-4,NA,NA,TRBJ2-7,CASKGGRGSYEQYF,TGTGCCAGCAAGGGCGGCAGGGGATCTTACGAGCAGTACTTC
TRBV7-2,NA,NA,TRBJ2-2,CASSLGGRGGPGELFF,TGTGCCAGCAGCTTAGGGGGCCGGGGAGGACCCGGGGAGCTGTTTTTT
TRBV7-9,NA,once,TRBJ1-2,CASSLGSGNYGYTF,TGTGCCAGCAGCTTAGGTTCGGGTAACTATGGCTACACCTTC
TRBV5-4,TRBD2,NA,TRBJ2-3,CASRSSGTSTDTQYF,TGTGCCAGCAGGTCTAGCGGGACTAGCACAGATACGCAGTATTTT
TRBV27,TRBD1,NA,TRBJ2-7,CASSTDRGFEQYF,TGTGCCAGCAGTACGGACAGGGGGTTTGAGCAGTACTTC
TRBV18,TRBD1,NA,TRBJ2-1,CASSHTGDNEQFF,TGTGCCAGCTCACATACAGGGGATAATGAGCAGTTCTTC
TRBV4-1,TRBD1,NA,TRBJ1-2,CASSQQGGPGQVLFGYTF,TGCGCCAGCAGCCAACAGGGGGGCCCGGGACAGGTGCTTTTTGGCTACACCTTC
TRBV7-2,NA,NA,TRBJ2-2,CASSFSSAFTGELFF,TGTGCCAGCAGCTTTAGTAGCGCGTTCACCGGGGAGCTGTTTTTT
TRBV5-1,NA,NA,TRBJ2-6,CATTLYSGANVLTF,TGCGCCACGACACTGTACTCTGGGGCCAACGTCCTGACTTTC
TRBV5-4,NA,NA,TRBJ2-7,CASSIWKGEYEQYF,TGTGCCAGCAGCATTTGGAAGGGGGAATACGAGCAGTACTTC
TRBV6-5,TRBD2,NA,TRBJ2-1,CASSYLAGYNEQFF,TGTGCCAGCAGTTATCTAGCGGGGTACAATGAGCAGTTCTTC